A selection of T cell receptor beta chains follows, all from one sample in a study of breast tumors, draining lymph nodes, adjacent tissues. TCRdb used MiXCR to reprocess the multiplex PCR reads, holding one entry per CDR3 protein. The profile shows 150,000 to 200,000 distinct CDR3 sequences, around a third of them singletons. The specimen sequenced was axillary lymph node tissue. Every receptor here comes from a female donor with breast cancer. Some clones in this sample may be carry-over from other donors' samples. The CDR3 runs from the conserved cysteine through the conserved F or W. A D gene is named only where the DNA matches it firmly. Not every row has a clone size; where given, it reads once, few, many or a size class.

15 TRBD2 TRBJ2-7 many TRBV7-8 TGTGCCAGCAGCCCTGGGGCGGGGGGGGCCTACGAGCAGTACTTC CASSPGAGGAYEQYF
15 TRBD1 TRBJ1-5 - TRBV12-3/TRBV12-4 TGTGCCAGCTCTGCCACAGGGGCCCTTAGGCAGCCCCAGCATTTT CASSATGALRQPQHF
19 - TRBJ1-6 - TRBV7-8 TGTGCCAGCAGCCCTGACGTGAAGAAAGTATTAGAGGATAATTCACCCCTCCACTTT CASSPDVKKVLEDNSPLHF
16 TRBD2 TRBJ2-1 few TRBV30 TGTGCCTGGAGTGAGCTGGGGCGGGAGATTTACAATGAGCAGTTCTTC CAWSELGREIYNEQFF
13 - TRBJ2-7 many TRBV20-1 TGCAGTGCTAGAGATCGGGGGCGAGGGGAGCAGTACTTC CSARDRGRGEQYF
13 - TRBJ1-4 - TRBV29-1 TGCAGCGTTACCCTAGCGGGATGGGAAAAACTGTTTTTT CSVTLAGWEKLFF
16 - TRBJ1-3 - TRBV12-3/TRBV12-4 TGTGCCAGCAGCCTCCGGTTAGCGGGGGATGGAAACACCATATATTTT CASSLRLAGDGNTIYF
16 TRBD2 TRBJ2-1 many TRBV10-3 TGTGCCATCAGTGAGTCAAGCGGGAGGGGATACAATGAGCAGTTCTTC CAISESSGRGYNEQFF
16 - TRBJ2-1 few TRBV6-5 TGTGCCAGCAGTTACTCTCCAAGGACAGTTGGCGATGAGCAGTTCTTC CASSYSPRTVGDEQFF
14 TRBD1 TRBJ1-2 - TRBV20-1 TGCAGTGCTGTCCCCGCGGGACAGAACTATGGCTACACCTTC CSAVPAGQNYGYTF
13 TRBD2 TRBJ2-1 - TRBV28 TGCGCCTGCAGTAATAGCGGGGGCAATGAGCAGTTCTTC CACSNSGGNEQFF
17 TRBD2 TRBJ2-5 many TRBV7-3 TGTGCCAGCAGCTTAAGACTAGCGGGGGCGCCACAAGAGACCCAGTACTTC CASSLRLAGAPQETQYF
13 - TRBJ2-7 - TRBV27 TGTGCCAGCATCGGGGACACGCTATACGAGCAGTACTTC CASIGDTLYEQYF
14 TRBD2 TRBJ2-1 many TRBV29-1 TGCAGCGTTTTAGTGGCGGGGGGGCCCAATGAGCAGTTCTTC CSVLVAGGPNEQFF
14 TRBD1 TRBJ1-2 - TRBV5-4 TGTGCCAGCAGCTTGGGCGGGACAGGGTATGGCCACACCTTC CASSLGGTGYGHTF
16 - TRBJ1-5 - TRBV19 TGTGCCAGTAGCTCGACAATCTTCGGGAGCAACCAGCCCCAGCATTTT CASSSTIFGSNQPQHF
15 - TRBJ1-3 - TRBV29-1 TGCAGCGTTGCACCCTACCAGGGAAGTGGAAACACCATATATTTT CSVAPYQGSGNTIYF
17 - TRBJ2-6 - TRBV7-2 TGTGCCAGCAGCCCCAGCGGGACAGTAGGGGGGGCCAACGTCCTGACTTTC CASSPSGTVGGANVLTF
18 - TRBJ2-1 many TRBV15 TGTGCCACCAGCAGAGAGGGGGGCCGAACACCGATCTACAATGAGCAGTTCTTC CATSREGGRTPIYNEQFF
13 TRBD2 TRBJ2-3 many TRBV20-1 TGCAGTTTCCAGCGGGGTGGCGCAGATACGCAGTATTTT CSFQRGGADTQYF
15 - TRBJ2-1 many TRBV5-5 TGTGCCAGCACTCCATGGGGGAGCTCCTACAATGAGCAGTTCTTC CASTPWGSSYNEQFF
16 - TRBJ2-7 - TRBV7-6 TGTGCCAGCAGCTTGAACCTTATAACAGAAAACTACGAGCAGTACTTC CASSLNLITENYEQYF
12 - TRBJ2-5 many TRBV3-1 TGTGCCAGCAGCCCAAGGAGAGAGACCCAGTACTTC CASSPRRETQYF
13 - TRBJ1-1 - TRBV24-1 TGTGCCACCAGTGATGGTGGGGGAACTGAAGCTTTCTTT CATSDGGGTEAFF
16 - TRBJ1-4 many TRBV7-8 TGTGCCAGCAGCTTAGAACCGACGAGGTCTAATGAAAAACTGTTTTTT CASSLEPTRSNEKLFF
15 - TRBJ2-7 many TRBV11-2 TGTGCCAGCAGCTTAGTTCAGGGTACCTCCTACGAGCAGTACTTC CASSLVQGTSYEQYF
17 - TRBJ1-5 few TRBV6-2/TRBV6-3 TGTGCCAGCAGTTACTCTGCGGGGGAAGGAAGCAATCAGCCCCAGCATTTT CASSYSAGEGSNQPQHF
16 TRBD1 TRBJ2-2 many TRBV7-7 TGTGCTAGCAGCTCCAATGCAGGGGGGAACACCGGGGAGCTGTTTTTT CASSSNAGGNTGELFF
18 - TRBJ2-1 many TRBV24-1 TGTGCCACCAGTGATGCCTTAGGAGGCTCCAGCTCCTACAATGAGCAGTTCTTC CATSDALGGSSSYNEQFF
13 - TRBJ1-2 many TRBV6-1 TGTGCCAGCCGGGACATCGAGAACTATGGCTACACCTTC CASRDIENYGYTF
15 - TRBJ2-7 many TRBV20-1 TGCAGTGCTAGGGCACTTGACCAGGTGCTCGGGGAGCAGTACTTC CSARALDQVLGEQYF
15 TRBD1 TRBJ1-5 many TRBV24-1 TGTGCCACCAGTGACCCGACAGGGGTCGGGCAGCCCCAGCATTTT CATSDPTGVGQPQHF
14 - TRBJ2-7 many TRBV29-1 TGCAGCGTTGAAGGGGAAGGGTCGGGCTACGAGCAGTACTTC CSVEGEGSGYEQYF
14 - TRBJ1-1 few TRBV7-2 TGTGCCAGCAGCTTAGATCGCCGGGGAACTGAAGCTTTCTTT CASSLDRRGTEAFF
16 TRBD2 TRBJ2-3 many TRBV20-1 TGCAGTGCTAGAGATTGGACTAGCGGGAATTGGGATACGCAGTATTTT CSARDWTSGNWDTQYF
13 - TRBJ1-2 many TRBV6-1 TGTGCCAGCAGTGCTTACAGTGCGCCTGGCTACACCTTC CASSAYSAPGYTF
15 TRBD2 TRBJ2-5 many TRBV9 TGTGCCAGCAGCCCGGTAGCGGGAGTGGGAGAGACCCAGTACTTC CASSPVAGVGETQYF
13 - TRBJ1-2 - TRBV25-1 TGTGCCAGCAGTGATCAGGGACCCTATGGCTACACCTTC CASSDQGPYGYTF
18 TRBD2 TRBJ2-3 - TRBV6-2/TRBV6-3 TGTGCCAGCAGTTACTCGGATGGTGGGAGGGCCGGGGCAGATACGCAGTATTTT CASSYSDGGRAGADTQYF
16 - TRBJ1-6 - TRBV6-6 TGTGCCAGCAGTCACGGTCAGGGCCCCCGGGATTCACCCCTCCACTTT CASSHGQGPRDSPLHF
13 TRBD2 TRBJ2-7 many TRBV19 TGTGCCAGTACGGCGGGACTAGCATACGAGCAGTACTTC CASTAGLAYEQYF
14 TRBD1 TRBJ2-1 many TRBV7-3 TGTGCCAGCAGCTCACCAGAGACAGGGTATGAGCAGTTCTTC CASSSPETGYEQFF
16 TRBD1 TRBJ1-6 - TRBV20-1 TGCAGTGCCAGTAGTGAAGGACAGGGCTATAATTCACCCCTCCACTTT CSASSEGQGYNSPLHF
15 - TRBJ2-6 many TRBV18 TGTGCCAGCTCACCACGACCATCTGGGGCCAACGTCCTGACTTTC CASSPRPSGANVLTF
14 - TRBJ1-1 - TRBV29-1 TGCAGCGCCCTACGGCAGGGGTCACTGGCTGAAGCTTTCTTT CSALRQGSLAEAFF
12 - TRBJ2-6 - TRBV10-3 TGTGCCATCAGTGAGCGGGCCAACGTCCTGACTTTC CAISERANVLTF
15 - TRBJ2-1 many TRBV7-2 TGTGCCAGCAGCGATGAAGACAGCCCCTACAATGAGCAGTTCTTC CASSDEDSPYNEQFF
11 - TRBJ1-2 many TRBV19 TGTGCCAGTAGGATCGGGGATGGCTACACCTTC CASRIGDGYTF
16 TRBD2 TRBJ2-1 many TRBV7-9 TGTGCCAGCAGCTTGACCGGCGGGGGGGCGGGTAATGAGCAGTTCTTC CASSLTGGGAGNEQFF
16 - TRBJ2-5 many TRBV12-3/TRBV12-4 TGTGCCAGCAGTTTAAGCCCGGGGGCCTACGAAGAGACCCAGTACTTC CASSLSPGAYEETQYF
16 - TRBJ1-3 many TRBV7-8 TGTGCCAGCAGCTTAGGCCTTGGGGGACCTGGAAACACCATATATTTT CASSLGLGGPGNTIYF
18 TRBD1 TRBJ2-5 few TRBV6-5 TGTGCCAGCAGTTTTTTTTACCGGGACAGGGGGCTCCAAGAGACCCAGTACTTC CASSFFYRDRGLQETQYF
15 - TRBJ2-6 - TRBV5-1 TGCGCCAGGAGCGAAAGCGGTTCCGGGGCCAACGTCCTGACTTTT CARSESGSGANVLTF
18 - TRBJ2-1 - TRBV9 TGTACCAGCAGCGCCCAGTCCAGGGGTCCGAGCTCCTACAATGAGCAGTTCTTC CTSSAQSRGPSSYNEQFF